This T cell receptor beta chain is from a study of T cells in Graves' hyperthyroidism and ophthalmopathy. Notes on the study in general: A median around 6.8 months before onset, the model predicted ophthalmopathy.

V was cut by 1 base and J by 1 base, with 9 bases left in between. This CDR3 has 14 amino acids. CDR1 and CDR2 (germline): DFQATT, SNEGSKA (reference sequence). The source material, RNA transcripts, was used to amplify TCR beta CDR3 regions. First-round RT-PCR targeting the TCR CDR3 was performed with the HTBI primer set. TCRdb re-called the multiplex PCR reads with MiXCR, one entry per CDR3 protein. The table has 550,000 to 850,000 distinct CDR3 sequences, around 19% seen once. In this sample, this clonotype turned up many times. Its antigen is undetermined. Clinical symptoms, serum thyroxine and TRAb, thyroid ultrasound and orbital computed tomography were used for the diagnoses. Any symptoms of ophthalmopathy came after the first hyperthyroidism diagnosis, from which the blood sample dates. The source of the PBMCs was around 10 ml of fresh peripheral blood.

Sequencing was carried out using blood. This chain links TRBV20-1 with TRBJ2-3, with D possibly TRBD2 on 5 matching bases. The TCR sequence derives from a woman in her 50s with Graves' hyperthyroidism that later progressed to Graves' ophthalmopathy. CDR3 DNA sequence: TGCAGTGCTAGAGGAGGGAAAGGCACAGATACGCAGTATTTT. Amino acid sequence: CSARGGKGTDTQYF.